The 9 T cell receptor beta chains presented below share a single source sample, sequenced in a study of STAT5B mutations in CD4+ large granular lymphocyte leukemia. Repertoires were generated with immunoSEQ multiplex PCR, while TCRdb's copy carries only in-frame clones and drops some. The repertoire has fewer than 35,000 clones, approximately 75% of them found once; the top ten carry 3% to 3.5%. The sample comprised CD4+ T cells from blood buffy coats. These receptors were obtained from a human donor in good health.

The chain is built from TRBV19 and TRBJ2-4; the D gene is possibly TRBD2 (5 bases). The CDR3 length is 15 residues. Trimming left V 6 bases short and J 0 bases short, with 12 bases between. CDR1 is LNHDA and CDR2 is SQIVND in the germline V gene (reference sequence). DNA for the CDR3: TGTGCCAGTAGCAGCGGCACACTAGCCAAAAACATTCAGTACTTC. This codes for CASSSGTLAKNIQYF.

This chain links TRBV2 with TRBJ2-7, with 9 bases matching TRBD1. Germline loops: CDR1 SNHLY, CDR2 FYNNEI. The V and J ends lost 3 bases and 2 bases, in that order; junction bases with no gene match: 2. This CDR3 spans 14 amino acids. CDR3 nucleotide sequence: TGTGCCAGCAGTGACCGGGACAGGGCCTACGAGCAGTACTTC. Translation gives CASSDRDRAYEQYF.

This rearrangement joins TRBV14 to TRBJ2-5; unclear D gene. CDR3 size: 14 residues. Looked up from germline, CDR1 is SGHDN and CDR2 is FVKESK. The V gene lost 3 bases and the J gene lost 7 bases, with 15 bases spanning the gap. The CDR3 loop reads CASSHASPPGTQYF. CDR3 nucleotide sequence: TGTGCCAGCAGCCATGCCAGTCCCCCGGGGACCCAGTACTTC.

The chain combines TRBV5-4 with TRBJ2-6; 8 nucleotides agree with TRBD2. Germline CDR1 is SGHNT and CDR2 is YYREEE (reference sequence). The CDR3 is made up of 15 amino acids. V gave up 3 bases and J gave up 4 bases; unmatched junction bases: 3. DNA for the CDR3: TGTGCCAGCAGCTCGGGGGGGAAGGGGGCCAACGTCCTGACTTTC. It translates to CASSSGGKGANVLTF. Full variable domain (missing parts from reference TRBV5-4 and TRBJ2-6): ETGVTQSPTHLIKTRGQQVTLRCSSQSGHNTVSWYQQALGQGPQFIFQYYREEENGRGNFPPRFSGLQFPNYSSELNVNALELDDSALYLCASSSGGKGANVLTFGAGSRLTVL.

The chain links TRBV7-9 to TRBJ1-2, with D uncertain. The germline gives CDR1 SEHNR, CDR2 FQNEAQ (reference sequence). The CDR3 consists of 11 residues. V lost 3 bases and J lost 5, with 4 bases in between. The CDR3 reads CASSFGYGYTF. DNA of the CDR3: TGTGCCAGCAGCTTCGGGTATGGCTACACCTTC.

The chain links TRBV19 to TRBJ1-1, with TRBD1 matching over 8 bases. After removal of 4 bases from V and 0 bases from J, the junction contained 4 bases not matched to a gene. Looked up from germline, CDR1 is LNHDA and CDR2 is SQIVND (reference sequence). This CDR3 contains 15 residues. The CDR3 loop is CASSTGGLMNTEAFF. The CDR3 DNA sequence: TGTGCCAGTAGTACAGGGGGCCTCATGAACACTGAAGCTTTCTTT.

The chain joins TRBV10-3 to TRBJ1-3; TRBD1 matches at 7 bases. The ends lost 2 bases at V and 4 bases at J; junction bases unmatched: 5. Germline-derived CDR1 and CDR2 are ENHRY and SYGVKD. This CDR3 has 15 residues. The CDR3 is CAISEANRGGNTIYF. The CDR3 region has the DNA TGTGCCATCAGTGAGGCAAACAGGGGAGGAAACACCATATATTTT.

V usage is TRBV11-3 and J usage is TRBJ2-2; TRBD2 is a possible D gene (6 bases). The CDR3 spans 15 residues. Germline CDR1 and CDR2: SGHNT and YENEEA. The germline V and J ends were trimmed by 7 bases and 5 bases, with 17 bases remaining between them. The CDR3 spells CASTLAGGGTGELFF. CDR3 bases: TGTGCCAGCACCCTCGCCGGAGGAGGGACCGGGGAGCTGTTTTTT.

The chain couples TRBV13 to TRBJ1-4; 7 bases align to TRBD1. The V gene end was trimmed by 3 bases and the J gene end by 2 bases; junction bases not matched to a gene: 0. The CDR3 loop spans 14 amino acids. Per germline, CDR1 PRHDT and CDR2 FYEKMQ (reference sequence). CDR3 residues: CASSFRGTNEKLFF. CDR3 DNA sequence: TGTGCCAGCAGCTTCAGGGGGACTAATGAAAAACTGTTTTTT.